The 20 T cell receptor beta chains in this list originate from one sample, sequenced in a study of OX40 agonist ivuxolimab in advanced cancers. Profiling relied on immunoSEQ multiplex PCR, and the TCRdb table lists in-frame clones only, not all of them. The sample has some 77,000 clones, more than 80% seen once; the top ten hold roughly 2.1%. The sequencing here drew on CD4+ or CD8+ T cells sorted from blood, taken in a trial of the OX40 agonist ivuxolimab. These receptors all come from an adult with an advanced solid tumor such as melanoma, head and neck, liver or kidney cancer.

This sequence joins TRBV10-3 and TRBJ2-5; tentatively, D is TRBD2 (5 bases). This CDR3 comprises 16 residues. Germline V CDR1 and CDR2: ENHRY, SYGVKD. Trimming removed 0 bases at V and 5 bases at J, with 16 bases between. The CDR3 here is CAISESVPGRVETQYF. CDR3 nucleotides: TGTGCCATCAGTGAGTCTGTGCCGGGAAGGGTGGAGACCCAGTACTTC.

The rearrangement links TRBV28 to TRBJ2-7; D is unclear. CDR3 length: 12 residues. Germline V gene sequence: CDR1 MDHEN, CDR2 SYDVKM. V gave up 8 bases and J gave up 1 base, with 9 bases separating them. The CDR3 DNA is TGTGCCAGCGGGTCCCTTTCCTACGAGCAGTACTTC. The encoded protein is CASGSLSYEQYF.

The chain links TRBV28 to TRBJ2-7; perhaps D is TRBD1 or TRBD2 (5 bases each). V was pared by 5 bases and J by 5 bases, with 19 bases between. CDR1 is MDHEN and CDR2 is SYDVKM in the germline V gene. This CDR3 contains 15 residues. As DNA, the CDR3 is TGTGCCAGCAGTCCTCCAGATCCAGGGCGGGACGAGCAGTACTTC. It is translated as CASSPPDPGRDEQYF.

V gene TRBV5-6 combines with J gene TRBJ1-4; 12 bases align to TRBD1. The V gene end was trimmed by 5 bases and the J gene end by 7 bases; junction bases not matched to a gene: 6. The CDR3 is 15 residues long. CDR1 is SGHDT, CDR2 YYEEEE, per germline. The CDR3 sequence: CASRMGQGAAEKLFF. CDR3 DNA sequence: TGTGCCAGCAGGATGGGACAGGGGGCTGCTGAAAAACTGTTTTTT.

CDR3 DNA: TGTGCCAGCAGCTTGCCCCAGGGTTACGAGCAGTACTTC. Protein sequence: CASSLPQGYEQYF. This chain uses TRBV5-6 with TRBJ2-7, with D tentatively TRBD1 (5 bases). V was trimmed by 1 base and J by 4 bases, leaving 9 bases between them. The CDR3 covers 13 residues. Germline loops: CDR1 SGHDT, CDR2 YYEEEE.

The chain is built from TRBV5-1 and TRBJ2-2, with 9 positions matching TRBD1. CDR1 and CDR2 (germline): SGHRS, YFSETQ. The CDR3 runs to 15 residues. The trim removed 0 bases at V and 6 bases at J, leaving 3 bases unmatched. The CDR3 nucleotides read TGCGCCAGCAGCTTGGGACAGGGGGTACCCGGGGAGCTGTTTTTT. This codes for CASSLGQGVPGELFF. The variable domain in full, completed from reference TRBV5-1 and TRBJ2-2, reads KAGVTQTPRYLIKTRGQQVTLSCSPISGHRSVSWYQQTPGQGLQFLFEYFSETQRNKGNFPGRFSGRQFSNSRSEMNVSTLELGDSALYLCASSLGQGVPGELFFGEGSRLTVL.

The chain couples TRBV5-6 to TRBJ2-7; D unresolved. Trimming took off 0 bases at V and 1 base at J, with 8 bases between the two ends. The germline V gene encodes CDR1 SGHDT and CDR2 YYEEEE. The CDR3 spans 14 residues. The CDR3, as DNA: TGTGCCAGCAGCTTGGTCGATGGTTCCTACGAGCAGTACTTC. It is translated as CASSLVDGSYEQYF.

The rearrangement links TRBV5-4 to TRBJ2-7, with D maybe TRBD1 (6 bases). In germline, CDR1 is SGHNT, CDR2 YYREEE (reference sequence). This CDR3 region has 18 residues. V lost 5 bases and J lost 0, with 24 bases in between. The chain's CDR3 is CASSIFNRVLSDSYEQYF. The CDR3 DNA reads TGTGCCAGCAGTATTTTTAACAGGGTTCTTTCGGACTCCTACGAGCAGTACTTC.

The chain couples TRBV11-1 to TRBJ1-3; possibly TRBD1 for D (5 bases). CDR3 length equals 16 residues. With 3 bases removed from V and 2 bases from J, the gap between germline ends came to 14 bases. CDR1 SGHAT and CDR2 FQDESV come from the germline V gene (reference sequence). The CDR3 bases are TGTGCCAGCAGCTTCGGCGGGGCAGGACCTGGAAACACCATATATTTT. Its protein product is CASSFGGAGPGNTIYF. Drawing the rest from reference TRBV11-1 and TRBJ1-3, the complete variable domain is EAEVAQSPRYKITEKSQAVAFWCDPISGHATLYWYRQILGQGPELLVQFQDESVVDDSQLPKDRFSAERLKGVDSTLKIQPAELGDSAMYLCASSFGGAGPGNTIYFGEGSWLTVV.

The J gene is TRBJ1-2, the V gene TRBV14, with D perhaps TRBD1 (6 bases). This CDR3 is built from 12 residues. In germline, CDR1 is SGHDN, CDR2 FVKESK. Trimming took off 8 bases at V and 4 bases at J, with 11 bases between the two ends. CDR3 amino acids: CASSGALYGYTF. CDR3 sequence (DNA): TGTGCCAGCTCGGGGGCACTCTATGGCTACACCTTC.

This chain connects TRBV10-3 to TRBJ2-7; D unresolved. The V gene's germline CDR1 is ENHRY and CDR2 SYGVKD. Trimming left V 3 bases short and J 3 bases short, with 6 bases between. CDR3 length: 12 amino acids. CDR3 DNA: TGTGCCATCAGTGATGGGTTCTACGAGCAGTACTTC. As protein: CAISDGFYEQYF.

The chain joins TRBV5-6 to TRBJ2-6, with no clear D. The V end was cut by 0 bases, the J end by 0 bases, with 7 bases between. Germline V gives CDR1 SGHDT, CDR2 YYEEEE. This CDR3 region has 16 residues. CDR3 bases: TGTGCCAGCAGCTTGGACAGCCGCTCTGGGGCCAACGTCCTGACTTTC. Translation gives CASSLDSRSGANVLTF.

A few counts support this clone. Other DNA sequences in the same sample also yield this CDR3. V gene TRBV12-5 combines with J gene TRBJ2-3; TRBD1 aligns across 7 bases. Germline trimming cut 1 base from V and 6 bases from J; bases unmatched to any gene: 10. The CDR3 is made up of 16 amino acids. From germline, CDR1 is LGHNT and CDR2 FRNRAP. CDR3 in amino acids: CASGLGQGRAGDTQYF. The CDR3 DNA sequence: TGTGCTAGTGGTTTGGGACAGGGACGCGCCGGGGATACGCAGTATTTT.

V is TRBV7-9 and J is TRBJ1-1, with D maybe TRBD1 (6 bases). CDR1 is SEHNR, CDR2 FQNEAQ, per germline (reference sequence). The CDR3 is made up of 12 amino acids. With 5 bases removed from V and 4 bases from J, the gap between germline ends came to 8 bases. The chain's CDR3 is CASSQQGTEAFF. CDR3 in DNA: TGTGCCAGCAGCCAACAGGGCACTGAAGCTTTCTTT.

V gene TRBV5-5 combines with J gene TRBJ1-5; D uncertain. The CDR3 covers 13 residues. Germline V lookup: CDR1 SGHKS, CDR2 YYEKEE (reference sequence). Trimming left V 1 base short and J 7 bases short, with 9 bases between. The CDR3: CASSLSDGQPQHF. The CDR3 nucleotides are TGTGCCAGCAGCTTGAGTGATGGCCAGCCCCAGCATTTT.

The chain has TRBV10-3 and TRBJ2-5, with 8 bases that match TRBD2. Trimming took 3 bases from V and 4 from J; bases not matched to a gene: 4. In germline, CDR1 is ENHRY, CDR2 SYGVKD. CDR3 length equals 14 residues. The CDR3 here is CAISDSSGVETQYF. The CDR3, as DNA: TGTGCCATCAGTGACAGTAGCGGGGTAGAGACCCAGTACTTC.

This chain connects TRBV7-2 to TRBJ1-5; no clear D. The length of the CDR3 is 15 residues. CDR1 and CDR2 (germline): SGHTA, FQGNSA. Trimming pared 1 base from V and 6 bases from J, leaving 13 bases between. DNA of the CDR3: TGTGCCAGCAGCTTAGGGGCCGGGAACGGTCAGCCCCAGCATTTT. It specifies CASSLGAGNGQPQHF. Drawing the rest from reference TRBV7-2 and TRBJ1-5, the complete variable domain is GAGVSQSPSNKVTEKGKDVELRCDPISGHTALYWYRQSLGQGLEFLIYFQGNSAPDKSGLPSDRFSAERTGGSVSTLTIQRTQQEDSAVYLCASSLGAGNGQPQHFGDGTRLSIL.

The V and J genes are TRBV9 and TRBJ2-6; no firm D call. The germline V and J ends were trimmed by 2 bases and 2 bases, with 8 bases remaining between them. The CDR3 is 15 residues long. Germline CDR1 SGDLS, CDR2 YYNGEE. The CDR3 here is CASSVPRAGANVLTF. The CDR3 DNA sequence: TGTGCCAGCAGCGTTCCCCGGGCTGGGGCCAACGTCCTGACTTTC.

This chain links TRBV6-5 with TRBJ1-4, with TRBD1 matching over 9 bases. The V gene's germline CDR1 is MNHEY and CDR2 SVGAGI. V shed 6 bases, J shed 7 bases, and the junction held 9 bases outside the gene matches. This CDR3 has 15 amino acids. As DNA, the CDR3 is TGTGCCAGCAGATCGTTCGGGACAGGGCTTGAAAAACTGTTTTTT. This gives the protein CASRSFGTGLEKLFF.

This clone was detected once. This chain links TRBV13 with TRBJ2-1; D tentatively reads TRBD1 or TRBD2 (6 bases each). Germline CDR1 is PRHDT and CDR2 is FYEKMQ (reference sequence). The CDR3 is 14 residues long. Trimming removed 1 base from V and 8 bases from J, with 12 bases in between. This chain's CDR3 is CASSLAMGGDEQFF. Written as DNA, the CDR3 is TGTGCCAGCAGCTTAGCGATGGGGGGCGATGAGCAGTTCTTC.